The entry that follows covers one T cell receptor (beta chain) sequence. These data originate in a study of blood T cell repertoires in COVID-19. Study context: The origin of the acute and convalescent COVID-19 samples was the United States, Italy and Spain. Sources were T cells, B-cell-depleted T cells, or PBMCs; the material itself was cDNA or gDNA.

The data were produced by immunoSEQ multiplex PCR, yet TCRdb's version contains in-frame clones alone and is incomplete. The data show over 60,000 clones, 65% to 90% seen once. Seattle patients were enrolled during active infection and followed longitudinally. CDR3 length equals 14 residues. The V segment lost 2 bases and the J segment 10 bases; nucleotides outside the gene matches: 4. CDR1 is MNHEY and CDR2 is SVGAGI in the germline V gene. This receptor was taken from a man over 45 with COVID-19, enrolled during active disease. The chain couples TRBV6-5 to TRBJ1-6; 8 bases fit TRBD1. The sequencing sample was made of peripheral blood. CDR3 DNA: TGTGCCAGCAGTTACGACAGGGGTTACTCACCCCTCCACTTT. Protein: CASSYDRGYSPLHF.